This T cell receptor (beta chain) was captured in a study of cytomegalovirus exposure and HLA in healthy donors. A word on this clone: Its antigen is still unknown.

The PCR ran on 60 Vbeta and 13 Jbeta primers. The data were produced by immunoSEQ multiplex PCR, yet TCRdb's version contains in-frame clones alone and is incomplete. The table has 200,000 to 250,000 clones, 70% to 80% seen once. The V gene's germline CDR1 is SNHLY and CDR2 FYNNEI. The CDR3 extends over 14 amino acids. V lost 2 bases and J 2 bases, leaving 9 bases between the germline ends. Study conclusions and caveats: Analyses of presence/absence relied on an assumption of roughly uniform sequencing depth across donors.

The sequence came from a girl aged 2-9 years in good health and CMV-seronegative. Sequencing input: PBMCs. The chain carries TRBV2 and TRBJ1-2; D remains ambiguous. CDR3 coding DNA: TGTGCCAGCAGTGAATACGAGGGAAACTATGGCTACACCTTC. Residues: CASSEYEGNYGYTF.